A selection of T cell receptor beta chains follows, all from one sample in a study of graft-versus-host responses after intestinal transplantation. The table came from immunoSEQ multiplex PCR; TCRdb's copy has only in-frame clones and leaves some out. The repertoire has about 99,000 clones, roughly 84% of them found once; the top ten carry about 1%. Their antigens are not known. The material was unstimulated CD4+ T cells sorted from spleen or lymph node cells, obtained before intestinal transplant. The receptors were gathered from a human donor who received an intestinal transplant. Both conserved end residues are part of each CDR3. D genes are given only for firm matches. Only some rows state a clone size, as once, few, many or a class for expanded clones.

v_gene: TRBV6-6; abundance: -; j_gene: TRBJ2-4; d_gene: TRBD1; CDR3nt: TGTGCCAGCAGCCCCGGGGACAGAGACAAAAACATTCAGTACTTC; CDR3aa: CASSPGDRDKNIQYF
v_gene: TRBV7-2; abundance: -; j_gene: TRBJ1-5; d_gene: -; CDR3nt: TGTGCCAGCAGCTTTGGGGGGCCAAATCAGCCCCAGCATTTT; CDR3aa: CASSFGGPNQPQHF
v_gene: TRBV28; abundance: -; j_gene: TRBJ2-3; d_gene: -; CDR3nt: TGTGCCAGCATCACCTCGTGGGGGCGTCGCGATACGCAGTATTTT; CDR3aa: CASITSWGRRDTQYF
v_gene: TRBV6-5; abundance: -; j_gene: TRBJ1-5; d_gene: -; CDR3nt: TGTGCCAGCAGTGACTATAGCAATCAGCCCCAGCATTTT; CDR3aa: CASSDYSNQPQHF
v_gene: TRBV29-1; abundance: -; j_gene: TRBJ2-7; d_gene: -; CDR3nt: TGCAGCGCCCAAGGCCTTGAAGGAAGCTACGAGCAGTACTTC; CDR3aa: CSAQGLEGSYEQYF
v_gene: TRBV7-9; abundance: -; j_gene: TRBJ2-7; d_gene: TRBD1; CDR3nt: TGTGCCAGCGGAGGGCCGGGACAGGGGACTGTGGCGGGCGAGCAGTACTTC; CDR3aa: CASGGPGQGTVAGEQYF
v_gene: TRBV2; abundance: few; j_gene: TRBJ2-7; d_gene: -; CDR3nt: TGTGCCAGCAGCAGGAGCTCCTACGAGCAGTACTTC; CDR3aa: CASSRSSYEQYF
v_gene: TRBV19; abundance: -; j_gene: TRBJ2-1; d_gene: -; CDR3nt: TGTGCCAGTAGTATTAGGGAGCGCCCTGGGAATGAGCAGTTCTTC; CDR3aa: CASSIRERPGNEQFF
v_gene: TRBV6-6; abundance: -; j_gene: TRBJ2-7; d_gene: -; CDR3nt: TGTGCCAGCAGTTATGGAAGCCCCTACGAGCAGTACTTC; CDR3aa: CASSYGSPYEQYF
v_gene: TRBV6-1; abundance: -; j_gene: TRBJ2-7; d_gene: -; CDR3nt: TGTGCCAGCACAGGGTTTTACGAGCAGTACTTC; CDR3aa: CASTGFYEQYF
v_gene: TRBV7-2; abundance: -; j_gene: TRBJ2-3; d_gene: TRBD2; CDR3nt: TGTGCCAGCAGCTTAGCCGGGACTAGCGGGACAGATACGCAGTATTTT; CDR3aa: CASSLAGTSGTDTQYF
v_gene: TRBV18; abundance: -; j_gene: TRBJ1-5; d_gene: TRBD1; CDR3nt: TGTGCCAGCTCACCCGGGACAGGGTTGTATCAGCCCCAGCATTTT; CDR3aa: CASSPGTGLYQPQHF
v_gene: TRBV9; abundance: -; j_gene: TRBJ2-7; d_gene: TRBD1; CDR3nt: TGTGCCAGCAGCGTCTCTGGGACAGGGTTTTACGAGCAGTACTTC; CDR3aa: CASSVSGTGFYEQYF
v_gene: TRBV28; abundance: -; j_gene: TRBJ2-5; d_gene: -; CDR3nt: TGTGCCAGCAGTCCCGTTTTTGGGGCTAGCCCCCAAGAGACCCAGTACTTC; CDR3aa: CASSPVFGASPQETQYF
v_gene: TRBV14; abundance: -; j_gene: TRBJ1-2; d_gene: TRBD1; CDR3nt: TGTGCCAGCAGCCAAGATAACTTCGTCGGACAGGTAGTCGGCTACACCTTC; CDR3aa: CASSQDNFVGQVVGYTF
v_gene: TRBV7-2; abundance: few; j_gene: TRBJ2-5; d_gene: -; CDR3nt: TGTGCCAGCAGGGCAGGTTCCCAAGAGACCCAGTACTTC; CDR3aa: CASRAGSQETQYF
v_gene: TRBV7-2; abundance: few; j_gene: TRBJ1-3; d_gene: TRBD1; CDR3nt: TGTGCCAGCAGACCACAGGGGACCTCTGGAAACACCATATATTTT; CDR3aa: CASRPQGTSGNTIYF
v_gene: TRBV6-6; abundance: -; j_gene: TRBJ1-2; d_gene: -; CDR3nt: TGTGCCAGCAGTACTTCCCTTTGGGCGAGTCGCGGCTACACCTTC; CDR3aa: CASSTSLWASRGYTF
v_gene: TRBV5-6; abundance: -; j_gene: TRBJ2-3; d_gene: TRBD2; CDR3nt: TGTGCCAGCAGCTTAGGACTAGCGGACACAGATACGCAGTATTTT; CDR3aa: CASSLGLADTDTQYF
v_gene: TRBV5-4; abundance: -; j_gene: TRBJ2-3; d_gene: TRBD2; CDR3nt: TGTGCCAGCAGCTGGACTAGCGGGGGGGCGAAAGATACGCAGTATTTT; CDR3aa: CASSWTSGGAKDTQYF
v_gene: TRBV11-2; abundance: -; j_gene: TRBJ1-3; d_gene: -; CDR3nt: TGTGCCAGCAGCTTTAAAGATTACCGACCTGGAAACACCATATATTTT; CDR3aa: CASSFKDYRPGNTIYF
v_gene: TRBV4-1; abundance: -; j_gene: TRBJ2-1; d_gene: TRBD2; CDR3nt: TGCGCCAGCAGCCAACTAGCGGGGGGGCCTGAGCAGTTCTTC; CDR3aa: CASSQLAGGPEQFF
v_gene: TRBV27; abundance: -; j_gene: TRBJ2-2; d_gene: TRBD2; CDR3nt: TGTGCCAGCAGGCCTGTAGCGGGGGGGCCCGGGGAGCTGTTTTTT; CDR3aa: CASRPVAGGPGELFF
v_gene: TRBV4-2; abundance: -; j_gene: TRBJ2-4; d_gene: TRBD2; CDR3nt: TGTGCCAGCAGCCAATCTCGGACTAGCGGGAGGGGGCTAGCCAAAAACATTCAGTACTTC; CDR3aa: CASSQSRTSGRGLAKNIQYF
v_gene: TRBV6-6; abundance: -; j_gene: TRBJ2-1; d_gene: TRBD2; CDR3nt: TGTGCCAGCAGTTACTCTAGCGGGGGCTACAATGAGCAGTTCTTC; CDR3aa: CASSYSSGGYNEQFF
v_gene: TRBV5-5; abundance: -; j_gene: TRBJ2-4; d_gene: TRBD1; CDR3nt: TGTGCCAGCGAGGGTGTACAGGGGGCGTCGGCGGCCAAAAACATTCAGTACTTC; CDR3aa: CASEGVQGASAAKNIQYF
v_gene: TRBV6-5; abundance: once; j_gene: TRBJ1-2; d_gene: -; CDR3nt: TGTGCCAGCAGTGAACAAGCGCTCCCTGGCTACACCTTC; CDR3aa: CASSEQALPGYTF
v_gene: TRBV6-5; abundance: -; j_gene: TRBJ2-5; d_gene: -; CDR3nt: TGTGCCAGCAGTTACTTAACGCTGGGTCAAGAGACCCAGTACTTC; CDR3aa: CASSYLTLGQETQYF
v_gene: TRBV10-2; abundance: -; j_gene: TRBJ1-5; d_gene: -; CDR3nt: TGCGCCAGCAGAACAGGTAATCAGCCCCAGCATTTT; CDR3aa: CASRTGNQPQHF
v_gene: TRBV5-1; abundance: -; j_gene: TRBJ2-1; d_gene: TRBD2; CDR3nt: TGCGCCAGCAGCTTTGGACTAGCGGGGGGGCATGAGCAGTTCTTC; CDR3aa: CASSFGLAGGHEQFF
v_gene: TRBV6-4; abundance: -; j_gene: TRBJ2-4; d_gene: TRBD1; CDR3nt: TGTGCCAGCAGTGACTCGAATAGGGGGCGCAGGGTCAAAAACATTCAGTACTTC; CDR3aa: CASSDSNRGRRVKNIQYF
v_gene: TRBV7-3; abundance: -; j_gene: TRBJ2-1; d_gene: -; CDR3nt: TGTGCCAGCAGCCTCAGGGGAGGAAGCTCCTACAATGAGCAGTTCTTC; CDR3aa: CASSLRGGSSYNEQFF
v_gene: TRBV10-1; abundance: -; j_gene: TRBJ2-3; d_gene: -; CDR3nt: TGCGCCAGCAGTGAGGCGGCGCGGACCACAGATACGCAGTATTTT; CDR3aa: CASSEAARTTDTQYF
v_gene: TRBV7-6; abundance: -; j_gene: TRBJ1-2; d_gene: TRBD1; CDR3nt: TGTGCCAGCAGCTTAGTTCGAACAGGGGGCAACTACACCTTC; CDR3aa: CASSLVRTGGNYTF
v_gene: TRBV5-1; abundance: -; j_gene: TRBJ2-2; d_gene: TRBD2; CDR3nt: TGCGCCAGCAGCTTGTATTTGACTAGCCCGAACACCGGGGAGCTGTTTTTT; CDR3aa: CASSLYLTSPNTGELFF
v_gene: TRBV4-1; abundance: -; j_gene: TRBJ2-6; d_gene: -; CDR3nt: TGCGCCAGCAGCCAACAGGTTGGGGCCAACGTCCTGACTTTC; CDR3aa: CASSQQVGANVLTF
v_gene: TRBV6-5; abundance: -; j_gene: TRBJ1-4; d_gene: -; CDR3nt: TGTGCCAGCAGTTACTCGGGTGCAACTAATGAAAAACTGTTTTTT; CDR3aa: CASSYSGATNEKLFF
v_gene: TRBV6-5; abundance: -; j_gene: TRBJ1-2; d_gene: -; CDR3nt: TGTGCCAGCAGACCCCTCCCAGGGAGTAGCGGCTACACCTTC; CDR3aa: CASRPLPGSSGYTF
v_gene: TRBV10-2; abundance: -; j_gene: TRBJ1-5; d_gene: TRBD1; CDR3nt: TGCGCCAGCAGTGAGTTCACAGGGGGCGGGCAGCCCCAGCATTTT; CDR3aa: CASSEFTGGGQPQHF
v_gene: TRBV11-2; abundance: -; j_gene: TRBJ2-7; d_gene: -; CDR3nt: TGTGCCAGCAGCTTAGTCCGGCCGCTGAGTAACGAGCAGTACTTC; CDR3aa: CASSLVRPLSNEQYF
v_gene: TRBV5-1; abundance: -; j_gene: TRBJ1-1; d_gene: TRBD1; CDR3nt: TGCGCCAGCAGCTTGAAGATAATGGACAGGCTTGCCGGAAACACTGAAGCTTTCTTT; CDR3aa: CASSLKIMDRLAGNTEAFF
v_gene: TRBV5-5; abundance: -; j_gene: TRBJ2-7; d_gene: TRBD1; CDR3nt: TGTGCCAGCAGCAAGCAAACAGGGGACGAGCAGTACTTC; CDR3aa: CASSKQTGDEQYF
v_gene: TRBV7-9; abundance: -; j_gene: TRBJ2-7; d_gene: -; CDR3nt: TGTGCCAGCAGCCCAACCGCGGGCGAGCAGTACTTC; CDR3aa: CASSPTAGEQYF
v_gene: TRBV5-4; abundance: -; j_gene: TRBJ2-7; d_gene: -; CDR3nt: TGTGCCAGCAGCCCTGCCGGAGCTAGGTCGAGGGGGGAGCAGTACTTC; CDR3aa: CASSPAGARSRGEQYF
v_gene: TRBV10-2; abundance: -; j_gene: TRBJ1-3; d_gene: -; CDR3nt: TGCGCCAGCATTCGGGCCCCTGGAAACACCATATATTTT; CDR3aa: CASIRAPGNTIYF